Sequencing of this TCR beta chain was carried out in a study of cytomegalovirus exposure and HLA in healthy donors. A word on this clone: What it recognizes is unknown.

Notes on the study in general: In a later analysis, TCR association rates varied by HLA locus: DRB1 most, HLA-C fewest. In a later analysis, HLA-associated beta chains showed higher expansion and lower generation probabilities than comparable chains. The listing of approximately 160 TCR beta chains classed them as cytomegalovirus-associated.

The PCR employed 60 Vbeta primers together with 13 Jbeta primers. Using immunoSEQ multiplex PCR, the repertoire was profiled, and TCRdb retains in-frame clones only, with some absent. The sample yields tens of thousands of clones, 81% seen once. Germline-derived CDR1 and CDR2 are LNHDA and SQIVND (reference sequence). V lost 6 bases to trimming and J lost 4 bases; unmatched junction nucleotides: 5. This CDR3 is built from 15 residues. This sequence originates from a girl aged 2-9 years in good health and CMV-seropositive. The rearrangement joins TRBV19 to TRBJ2-7; 14 bases line up with TRBD2. Input material: PBMCs. The CDR3 reads CASSLRLAGGYEQYF. As DNA, the CDR3 is TGTGCCAGTAGCCTTAGACTAGCGGGAGGGTACGAGCAGTACTTC.